This TCR beta chain was sequenced for a study of OX40 agonist ivuxolimab in advanced cancers. Study overall: Ivuxolimab is a fully human IgG2 antibody that activates OX40 (CD134). Findings of the study overall: Partial responders receiving 0.1-3.0 mg/kg showed among the lowest clonal expansion. Both blood CD4+ and CD8+ T cells showed clonal growth by week 6 at 0.1 to 3.0 mg/kg. There were, on average, more expanded clones in CD8+ T cells than in CD4+.

Trimming took 4 bases from V and 1 from J, leaving 14 bases between them. Germline V gene data show CDR1 as SGDLS and CDR2 as YYNGEE. The CDR3 runs 15 residues. This clone was recorded once. Its matching antigen is unknown. The table came from immunoSEQ multiplex PCR; TCRdb's copy has only in-frame clones and leaves some out. The sample yields about 69,000 clones, just over 90% seen once. The sequences come from CD4+ or CD8+ T cells sorted from blood, collected in a trial of the OX40 agonist ivuxolimab. The TCR comes from an adult with an advanced solid tumor such as melanoma, head and neck, liver or kidney cancer. The V call is TRBV9, the J call TRBJ1-1; no firm D call. The CDR3 DNA sequence: TGTGCCAGCAGCTTAGGCGCCGGGCCGAACACTGAAGCTTTCTTT. The encoded protein is CASSLGAGPNTEAFF.